Below, 22 T cell receptor beta chains from the same sample are listed, as sequenced in a study of cytomegalovirus exposure and HLA in healthy donors. Sequenced by immunoSEQ multiplex PCR; TCRdb stores in-frame clones only, minus some. The sample has about 160,000 clones; roughly 91% are singletons. The sample consisted of PBMCs. The receptor set was obtained from a young man in good health and CMV-seronegative.

The V gene is TRBV20-1, the J gene TRBJ1-1, with D uncertain. CDR1 DFQATT and CDR2 SNEGSKA come from the germline V gene (reference sequence). Trimming removed 3 bases from V and 10 bases from J, with 9 bases in between. This CDR3 region has 10 residues. The CDR3, as DNA: TGCAGTGCTAGGGCCCTAGGAGCTTTCTTT. Protein: CSARALGAFF.

The gene calls are TRBV11-2 and TRBJ2-5; 7 nucleotides agree with TRBD2. CDR3 length equals 15 residues. The V and J ends lost 5 bases and 5 bases, in that order; junction bases with no gene match: 11. CDR1 SGHAT and CDR2 FQNNGV come from the germline V gene. The CDR3 bases are TGTGCCAGCAGCCGAGACAGCGGGGTGTGGGAGACCCAGTACTTC. This gives the protein CASSRDSGVWETQYF.

This chain joins TRBV19 and TRBJ2-3; 8 bases match TRBD1. Germline V gene data show CDR1 as LNHDA and CDR2 as SQIVND (reference sequence). The CDR3 spans 13 residues. V shed 9 bases, J shed 5 bases, and the junction held 7 bases outside the gene matches. CDR3 DNA: TGTGCCAGAGAGGACAGGGAGGTAGATACGCAGTATTTT. Amino acid sequence: CAREDREVDTQYF.

The chain uses TRBV10-2 and TRBJ2-6; the D gene is possibly TRBD1 (5 bases). CDR3 length: 18 amino acids. The V and J ends lost 11 bases and 0 bases respectively, with 23 bases between them. Germline CDR1 and CDR2: WSHSY and SAAADI. For the CDR3, the DNA is TGCGCCGCCATGGGCAGGGCAGAAGGGAACTCTGGGGCCAACGTCCTGACTTTC. Protein: CAAMGRAEGNSGANVLTF.

The CDR3 DNA reads as TGTGCCAGCAGCTTAGAGGTCGGACAGGGGTCCTACGAGCAGTACGTC. Amino acid sequence: CASSLEVGQGSYEQYV. V and J are TRBV7-6 and TRBJ2-7; 9 bases map to TRBD1. The CDR3 runs to 16 residues. The V and J ends lost 1 base and 1 base, in that order; junction bases with no gene match: 5. Germline V gene sequence: CDR1 SGHVS, CDR2 FNYEAQ.

V and J are TRBV6-1 and TRBJ2-7; no clear D gene. The V end was cut by 7 bases, the J end by 3 bases, with 13 bases between. Looked up from germline, CDR1 is MNHNS and CDR2 is SASEGT. This CDR3 is built from 13 residues. The CDR3 nucleotides are TGTGCCAGCAACCCCGGTCTGGACTACGAGCAGTACGTC. It yields the protein CASNPGLDYEQYV.

This chain joins TRBV5-6 and TRBJ1-4; the D gene is possibly TRBD1 (5 bases). V was clipped by 2 bases and J by 2 bases, with 10 bases between them. Germline-derived CDR1 and CDR2 are SGHDT and YYEEEE. The CDR3 loop spans 15 amino acids. The CDR3 is CASSFLTETNEKLFF. CDR3 coding DNA: TGTGCCAGCAGCTTCCTGACAGAGACTAATGAAAAACTGTTTTTT.

This chain joins TRBV7-6 and TRBJ2-7; a weak D match, TRBD1 (5 bases). Trimming left V 2 bases short and J 3 bases short, with 8 bases between. The CDR3 extends over 13 amino acids. CDR1 SGHVS and CDR2 FNYEAQ come from the germline V gene. CDR3 in DNA: TGTGCCAGCAGCTTATCAGGGAACTACGAGCAGTACTTC. Translated: CASSLSGNYEQYF.

Only a few counts were recorded for this clone. The chain links TRBV27 to TRBJ2-7; possible D gene TRBD2, 5 bases. The CDR3 consists of 13 residues. V was cut by 0 bases and J by 3 bases, with 6 bases left in between. Per the germline V gene, CDR1 is MNHEY and CDR2 is SMNVEV (reference sequence). The DNA of the CDR3 is TGTGCCAGCAGTTTATCGGCGGGCTACGAGCAGTACGTC. Translated: CASSLSAGYEQYV.

As regards this clone: The sample contains more than one DNA sequence encoding this CDR3. The chain is built from TRBV5-1 and TRBJ2-1, with a weak D call TRBD1 (5 bases). The CDR3 runs to 14 residues. The germline V gene encodes CDR1 SGHRS and CDR2 YFSETQ. V was pared by 0 bases and J by 2 bases, with 6 bases between. In nucleotides, the CDR3 is TGCGCCAGCAGCTTGGGACAGCCCTACAATGAGCAGTTCTTC. Protein: CASSLGQPYNEQFF.

This clone was seen more than once but under ten times. The chain uses TRBV11-2 and TRBJ2-7, with D possibly being TRBD1 (7 bases). The CDR3 length is 13 residues. The ends were cut back, 4 bases at V and 4 bases at J, with 11 bases in the middle. Per the germline V gene, CDR1 is SGHAT and CDR2 is FQNNGV. In nucleotides, the CDR3 is TGTGCCAGCAGCTCAGGGGGGACTTACGAGCAGTACGTC. Its protein product is CASSSGGTYEQYV.

The rearrangement joins TRBV19 to TRBJ2-3, with D possibly being TRBD2 (5 bases). Between the trimmed V and J ends, which lost 3 bases and 2 bases, there was a span of 18 bases. This CDR3 is built from 17 residues. CDR1 is LNHDA and CDR2 is SQIVND in the germline V gene (reference sequence). CDR3 loop: CASSILLVGSLTDTQYF. CDR3 DNA sequence: TGTGCCAGTAGTATTCTCTTGGTAGGGAGTCTCACAGATACGCAGTATTTT.

The rearrangement joins TRBV6-5 to TRBJ2-7, with D tentatively TRBD1 (6 bases). Germline loops: CDR1 MNHEY, CDR2 SVGAGI. V lost 5 bases and J 10 bases, leaving 24 bases between the germline ends. The CDR3 covers 15 residues. The DNA for the CDR3 is TGTGCCAGCAGTCCTCGGACAGACCCAATACGAGCACAGTACTTC. Amino acids: CASSPRTDPIRAQYF.

This clone was counted a few times. The chain combines TRBV6-1 with TRBJ2-7; TRBD2 matches 8 bases. The CDR3 has 15 amino acids. Trimming at V came to 3 bases and at J to 2 bases, leaving 6 bases not matched to a gene. Germline V CDR1 and CDR2: MNHNS, SASEGT. CDR3 DNA sequence: TGTGCCAGCAGTGAGGTCAGCGGGAGCCCCTACGAGCAGTACTTC. Its translation: CASSEVSGSPYEQYF.

This sequence joins TRBV6-1 and TRBJ1-1; unclear D gene. CDR3 size: 14 residues. V was cut by 6 bases and J by 3 bases, with 14 bases left in between. Germline V gives CDR1 MNHNS, CDR2 SASEGT. The CDR3 DNA sequence: TGTGCCAGCAGGCTAGTGTCGGGTTACACTGAAGCTTTCTTT. Protein sequence: CASRLVSGYTEAFF.

This clone was seen just once. This sequence joins TRBV2 and TRBJ2-7; 8 nucleotides match TRBD1. J was trimmed by 2 bases and V by 3 bases; bases with no gene match: 9. The CDR3 has 16 residues. Germline CDR1 is SNHLY and CDR2 is FYNNEI. The DNA of the CDR3 is TGTGCCAGCAGTGAGCGGACAGGGCCGACGGCCTACGAGCAGTACTTC. Its protein is CASSERTGPTAYEQYF.

The chain is built from TRBV19 and TRBJ1-2, with D unclear. Trimming took 1 base from V and 2 from J, leaving 8 bases between them. The CDR3 consists of 14 residues. Germline values: CDR1 LNHDA, CDR2 SQIVND (reference sequence). The CDR3 nucleotides are TGTGCCAGTAGTATAGGAGGGATGAACTATGGCTACACCTTC. Its translation: CASSIGGMNYGYTF. The full variable domain, rest sourced from reference TRBV19 and TRBJ1-2, is DGGITQSPKYLFRKEGQNVTLSCEQNLNHDAMYWYRQDPGQGLRLIYYSQIVNDFQKGDIAEGYSVSREKKESFPLTVTSAQKNPTAFYLCASSIGGMNYGYTFGSGTRLTVV.

The J gene is TRBJ1-4, the V gene TRBV4-1; tentative D call: TRBD1 (5 bases). In germline, CDR1 is MGHRA, CDR2 YSYEKL. The V end lost 1 base, the J end lost 3 bases, and 15 bases lay between the germline ends. The CDR3 runs to 17 residues. CDR3 in amino acids: CASSQGGGGEPNEKLFF. The CDR3, as DNA: TGCGCCAGCAGCCAAGGGGGGGGAGGTGAGCCTAATGAAAAACTGTTTTTT.

The J gene is TRBJ2-2, the V gene TRBV19; the match to TRBD1 covers 10 bases. The trim removed 5 bases at V and 7 bases at J, leaving 7 bases unmatched. The germline gives CDR1 LNHDA, CDR2 SQIVND (reference sequence). The CDR3 is made up of 15 amino acids. This chain's CDR3 is CASSETGGGIGELFF. The CDR3 coding sequence is TGTGCCAGTAGTGAGACAGGGGGCGGTATCGGGGAGCTGTTTTTT.

V gene TRBV6-1 combines with J gene TRBJ2-3; 7 nucleotides align to TRBD2. The CDR3 is made up of 16 amino acids. Trimming cost V 1 base and J 2 bases; bases outside gene matches: 6. Germline assignment: CDR1 MNHNS and CDR2 SASEGT. CDR3 DNA: TGTGCCAGCAGTGAAGGGGGGACTACTAACACAGATACGCAGTATTTT. Amino acids: CASSEGGTTNTDTQYF.

This sequence joins TRBV7-2 and TRBJ2-2; tentatively, D is TRBD2 (5 bases). The CDR3 has 13 amino acids. Looked up from germline, CDR1 is SGHTA and CDR2 is FQGNSA. V was pared by 8 bases and J by 7 bases, with 14 bases between. The CDR3: CASGRRFGGELFF. The CDR3 region has the DNA TGTGCCAGCGGGCGGAGGTTTGGCGGGGAGCTGTTTTTT.

The gene calls are TRBV2 and TRBJ2-1; 8 nucleotides match TRBD1. V gave up 7 bases and J gave up 4 bases; unmatched junction bases: 6. The CDR3 spans 14 residues. Germline-derived CDR1 and CDR2 are SNHLY and FYNNEI. The CDR3 DNA reads as TGTGCCAGCAACCGGGACAGGAATTACAATGAGCAGTTCTTC. This encodes CASNRDRNYNEQFF.